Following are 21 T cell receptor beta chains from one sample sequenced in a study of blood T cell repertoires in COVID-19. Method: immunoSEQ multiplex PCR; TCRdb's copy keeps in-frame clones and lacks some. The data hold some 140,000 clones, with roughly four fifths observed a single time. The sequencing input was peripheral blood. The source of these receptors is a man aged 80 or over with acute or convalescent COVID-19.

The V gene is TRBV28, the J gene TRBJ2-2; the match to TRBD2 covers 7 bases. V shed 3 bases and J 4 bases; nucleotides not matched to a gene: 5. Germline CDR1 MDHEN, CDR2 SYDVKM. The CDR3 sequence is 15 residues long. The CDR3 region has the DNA TGTGCCAGCAGTTTTGGTGCTAGCGGCACCGGGGAGCTGTTTTTT. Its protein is CASSFGASGTGELFF.

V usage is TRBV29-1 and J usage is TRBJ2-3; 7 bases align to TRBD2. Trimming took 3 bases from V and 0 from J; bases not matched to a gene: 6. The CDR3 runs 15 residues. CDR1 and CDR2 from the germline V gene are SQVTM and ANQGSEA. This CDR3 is CSVDPAGRSTDTQYF. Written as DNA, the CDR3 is TGCAGCGTTGATCCAGCGGGGCGAAGCACAGATACGCAGTATTTT.

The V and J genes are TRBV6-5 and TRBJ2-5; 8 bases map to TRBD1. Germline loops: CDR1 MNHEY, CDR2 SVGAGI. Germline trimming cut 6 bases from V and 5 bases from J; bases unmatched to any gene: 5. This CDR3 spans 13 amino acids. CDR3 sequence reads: CASRSDRGETQYF. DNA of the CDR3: TGTGCCAGCAGGAGTGACAGGGGTGAGACCCAGTACTTC.

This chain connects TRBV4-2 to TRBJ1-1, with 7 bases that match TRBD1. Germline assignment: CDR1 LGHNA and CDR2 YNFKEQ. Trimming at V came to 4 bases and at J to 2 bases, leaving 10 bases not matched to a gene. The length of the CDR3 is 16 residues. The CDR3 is CASSPSAGTANTEAFF. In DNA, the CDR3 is TGTGCCAGCAGCCCGTCCGCCGGGACAGCTAACACTGAAGCTTTCTTT.

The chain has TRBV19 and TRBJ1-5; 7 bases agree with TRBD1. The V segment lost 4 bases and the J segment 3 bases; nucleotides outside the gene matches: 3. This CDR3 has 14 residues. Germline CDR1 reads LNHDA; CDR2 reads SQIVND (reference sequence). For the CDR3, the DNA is TGTGCCAGTAGTAGGGACAGCCTCAATCAGCCCCAGCATTTT. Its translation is CASSRDSLNQPQHF. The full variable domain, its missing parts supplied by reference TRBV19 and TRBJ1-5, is DGGITQSPKYLFRKEGQNVTLSCEQNLNHDAMYWYRQDPGQGLRLIYYSQIVNDFQKGDIAEGYSVSREKKESFPLTVTSAQKNPTAFYLCASSRDSLNQPQHFGDGTRLSIL.

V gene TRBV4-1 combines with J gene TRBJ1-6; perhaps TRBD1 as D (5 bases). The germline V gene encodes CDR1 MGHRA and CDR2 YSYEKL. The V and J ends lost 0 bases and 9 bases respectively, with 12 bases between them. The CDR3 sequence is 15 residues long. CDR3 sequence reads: CASSQEWGGGSPLHF. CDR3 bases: TGCGCCAGCAGCCAAGAGTGGGGCGGGGGTTCACCCCTCCACTTT.

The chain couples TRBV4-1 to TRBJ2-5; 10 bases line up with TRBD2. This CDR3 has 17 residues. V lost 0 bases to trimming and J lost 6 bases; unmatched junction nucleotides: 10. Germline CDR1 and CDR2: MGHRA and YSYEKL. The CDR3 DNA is TGCGCCAGCAGCCAAGATAACAGCGGGGGGGCCTGGAAGACCCAGTACTTC. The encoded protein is CASSQDNSGGAWKTQYF.

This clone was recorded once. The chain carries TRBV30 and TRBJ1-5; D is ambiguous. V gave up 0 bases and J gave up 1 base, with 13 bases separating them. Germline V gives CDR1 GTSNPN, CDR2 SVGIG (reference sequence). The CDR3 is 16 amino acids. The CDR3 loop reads CAWSVRGLTSNQPQHF. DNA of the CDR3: TGTGCCTGGAGTGTGCGCGGCCTAACAAGCAATCAGCCCCAGCATTTT.

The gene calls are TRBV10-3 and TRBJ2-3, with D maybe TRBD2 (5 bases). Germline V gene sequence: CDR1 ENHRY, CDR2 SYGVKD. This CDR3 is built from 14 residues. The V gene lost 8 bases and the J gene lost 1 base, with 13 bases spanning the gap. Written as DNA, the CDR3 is TGTGCCATCGGACTGGGAAGGGGCACAGATACGCAGTATTTT. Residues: CAIGLGRGTDTQYF.

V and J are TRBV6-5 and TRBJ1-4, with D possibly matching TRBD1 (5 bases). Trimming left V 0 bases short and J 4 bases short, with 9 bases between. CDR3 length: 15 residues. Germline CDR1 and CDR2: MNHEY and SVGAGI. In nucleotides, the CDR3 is TGTGCCAGCAGTTACTCGTGGCAGGGTAATGAAAAACTGTTTTTT. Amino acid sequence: CASSYSWQGNEKLFF.

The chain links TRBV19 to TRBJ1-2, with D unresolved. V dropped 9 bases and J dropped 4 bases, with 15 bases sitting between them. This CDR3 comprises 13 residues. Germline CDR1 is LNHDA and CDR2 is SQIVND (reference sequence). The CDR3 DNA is TGTGCCAGCCGCCGCGCAGGCCCCTATGGCTACACCTTC. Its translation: CASRRAGPYGYTF.

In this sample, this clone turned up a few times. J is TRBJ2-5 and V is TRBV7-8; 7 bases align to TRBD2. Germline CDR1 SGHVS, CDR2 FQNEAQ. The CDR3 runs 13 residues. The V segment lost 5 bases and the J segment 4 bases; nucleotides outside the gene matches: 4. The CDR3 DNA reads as TGTGCCAGCAGCCGGGGGGAGGTAGAGACCCAGTACTTC. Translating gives CASSRGEVETQYF.

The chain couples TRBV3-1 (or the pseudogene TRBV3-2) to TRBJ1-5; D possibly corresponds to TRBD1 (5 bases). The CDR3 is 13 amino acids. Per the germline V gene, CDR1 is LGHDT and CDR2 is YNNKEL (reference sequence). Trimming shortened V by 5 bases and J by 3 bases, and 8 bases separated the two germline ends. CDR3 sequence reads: CASSGTPNQPQHF. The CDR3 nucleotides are TGTGCCAGCAGCGGGACTCCCAATCAGCCCCAGCATTTT.

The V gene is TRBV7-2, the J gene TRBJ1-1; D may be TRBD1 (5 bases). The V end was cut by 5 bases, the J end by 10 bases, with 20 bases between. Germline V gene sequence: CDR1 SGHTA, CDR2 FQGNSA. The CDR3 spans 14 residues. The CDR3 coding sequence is TGTGCCAGCAGCCCTCGAGAGCGGGGGGAGCTAGCTTTCTTT. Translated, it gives CASSPRERGELAFF.

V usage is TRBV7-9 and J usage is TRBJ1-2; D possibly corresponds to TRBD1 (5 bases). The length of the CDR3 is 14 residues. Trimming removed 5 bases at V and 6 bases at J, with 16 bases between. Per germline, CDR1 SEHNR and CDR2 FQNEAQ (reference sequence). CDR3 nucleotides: TGTGCCAGCAGCCCGGGAGGGGCCGGAGATGGCTACACCTTC. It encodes CASSPGGAGDGYTF.

CDR3 amino acids: CASIAGTGLYEQYF. CDR3 coding DNA: TGTGCCAGCATTGCCGGGACAGGGCTCTACGAGCAGTACTTC. V and J are TRBV28 and TRBJ2-7, with 9 bases lining up with TRBD1. The CDR3 contains 14 residues. Germline-derived CDR1 and CDR2 are MDHEN and SYDVKM. Unmatched junction bases numbered 7, after V lost 7 bases and J lost 3 bases.

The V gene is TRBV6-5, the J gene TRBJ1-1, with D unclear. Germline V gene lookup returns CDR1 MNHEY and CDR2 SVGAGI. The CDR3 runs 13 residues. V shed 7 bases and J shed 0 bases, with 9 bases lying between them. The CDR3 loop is CASTPGMNTEAFF. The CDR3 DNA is TGTGCCAGCACGCCAGGAATGAACACTGAAGCTTTCTTT.

CDR3 bases: TGTGCCAGCAGCGCCCACCCGGACAGGGCGGCCGGGGAGCTGTTTTTT. Translated, it gives CASSAHPDRAAGELFF. The chain combines TRBV7-3 with TRBJ2-2, with TRBD1 matching over 8 bases. Germline CDR1 and CDR2: SGHTA and FQGTGA. The CDR3 covers 16 residues. With V trimmed by 5 bases and J by 6 bases, 11 bases remained unmatched.

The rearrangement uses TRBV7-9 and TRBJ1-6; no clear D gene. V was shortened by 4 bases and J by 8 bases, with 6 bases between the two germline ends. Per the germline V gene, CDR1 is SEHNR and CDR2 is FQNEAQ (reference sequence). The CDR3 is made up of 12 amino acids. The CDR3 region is CASSWEDSPLHF. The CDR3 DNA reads TGTGCCAGCAGCTGGGAGGATTCACCCCTCCACTTT.

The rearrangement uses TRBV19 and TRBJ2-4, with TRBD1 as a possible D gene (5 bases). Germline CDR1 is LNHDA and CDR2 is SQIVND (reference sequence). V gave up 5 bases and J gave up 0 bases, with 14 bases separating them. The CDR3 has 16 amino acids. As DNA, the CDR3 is TGTGCCAGTAGTGTTAGGGGTCCAATAGCCAAAAACATTCAGTACTTC. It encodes CASSVRGPIAKNIQYF. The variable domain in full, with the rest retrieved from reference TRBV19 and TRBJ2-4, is DGGITQSPKYLFRKEGQNVTLSCEQNLNHDAMYWYRQDPGQGLRLIYYSQIVNDFQKGDIAEGYSVSREKKESFPLTVTSAQKNPTAFYLCASSVRGPIAKNIQYFGAGTRLSVL.

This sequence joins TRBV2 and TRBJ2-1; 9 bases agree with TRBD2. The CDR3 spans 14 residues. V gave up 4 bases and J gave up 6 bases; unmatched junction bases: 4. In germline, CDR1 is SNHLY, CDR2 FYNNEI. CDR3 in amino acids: CASSVSLAGNEQFF. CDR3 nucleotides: TGTGCCAGCAGTGTGTCACTAGCGGGCAATGAGCAGTTCTTC.